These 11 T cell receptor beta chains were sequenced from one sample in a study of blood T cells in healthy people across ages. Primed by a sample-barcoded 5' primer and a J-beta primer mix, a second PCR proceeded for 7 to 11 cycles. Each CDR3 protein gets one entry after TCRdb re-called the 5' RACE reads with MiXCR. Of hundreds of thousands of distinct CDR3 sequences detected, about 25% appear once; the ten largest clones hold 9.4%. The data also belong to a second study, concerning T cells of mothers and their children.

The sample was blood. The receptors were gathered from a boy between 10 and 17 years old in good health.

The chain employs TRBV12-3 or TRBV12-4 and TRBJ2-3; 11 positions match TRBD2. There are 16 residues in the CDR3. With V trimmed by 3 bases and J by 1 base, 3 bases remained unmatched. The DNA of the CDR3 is TGTGCCAGCAGTTTCCTGGGACTAGCGGGCACAGATACGCAGTATTTT. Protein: CASSFLGLAGTDTQYF.

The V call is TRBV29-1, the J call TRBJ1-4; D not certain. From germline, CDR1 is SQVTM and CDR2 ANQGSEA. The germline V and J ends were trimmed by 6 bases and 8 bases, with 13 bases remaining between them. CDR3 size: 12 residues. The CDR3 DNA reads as TGCAGCGTCGCCGACGGGTCGGAAAAACTGTTTTTT. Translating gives CSVADGSEKLFF. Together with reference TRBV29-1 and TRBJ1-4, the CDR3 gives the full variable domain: SAVISQKPSRDICQRGTSLTIQCQVDSQVTMMFWYRQQPGQSLTLIATANQGSEATYESGFVIDKFPISRPNLTFSTLTVSNMSPEDSSIYLCSVADGSEKLFFGSGTQLSVL.

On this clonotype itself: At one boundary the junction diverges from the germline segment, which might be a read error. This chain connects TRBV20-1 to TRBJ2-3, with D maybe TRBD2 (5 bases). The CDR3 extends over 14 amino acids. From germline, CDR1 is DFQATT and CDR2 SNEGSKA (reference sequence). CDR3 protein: CSARERASTDTQYF. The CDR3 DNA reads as TGCAGTGCTAGAGAGCGCGCTAGCACGGATACGCAGTATTTT.

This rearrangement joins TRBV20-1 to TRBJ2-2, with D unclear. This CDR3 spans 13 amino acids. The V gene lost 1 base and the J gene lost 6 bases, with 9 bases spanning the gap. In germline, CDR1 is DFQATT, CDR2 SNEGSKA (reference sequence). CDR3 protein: CSARGPGPGELFF. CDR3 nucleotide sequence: TGCAGTGCTAGAGGTCCCGGCCCCGGGGAGCTGTTTTTT.

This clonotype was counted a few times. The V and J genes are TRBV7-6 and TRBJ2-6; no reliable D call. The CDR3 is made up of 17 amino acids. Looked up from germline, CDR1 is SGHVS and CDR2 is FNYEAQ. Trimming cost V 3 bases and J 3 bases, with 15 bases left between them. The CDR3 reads CASSFAGSQSGANVLTF. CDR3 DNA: TGTGCCAGCAGCTTCGCCGGGTCCCAGAGTGGGGCCAACGTCCTGACTTTC.

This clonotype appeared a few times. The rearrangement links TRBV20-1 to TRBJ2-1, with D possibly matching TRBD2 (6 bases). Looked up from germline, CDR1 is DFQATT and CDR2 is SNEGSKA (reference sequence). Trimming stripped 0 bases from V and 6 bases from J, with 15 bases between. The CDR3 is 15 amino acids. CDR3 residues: CSARDLQEGGNEQFF. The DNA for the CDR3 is TGCAGTGCTAGAGATCTCCAGGAGGGTGGCAATGAGCAGTTCTTC.

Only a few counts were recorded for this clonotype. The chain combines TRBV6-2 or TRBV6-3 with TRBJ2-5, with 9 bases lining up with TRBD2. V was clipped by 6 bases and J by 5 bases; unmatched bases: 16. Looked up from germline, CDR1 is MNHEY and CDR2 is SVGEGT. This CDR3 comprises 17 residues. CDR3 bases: TGTGCCAGCAGCGCAACTAGCGGGCTAATTCAGGAGGAGACCCAGTACTTC. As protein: CASSATSGLIQEETQYF.

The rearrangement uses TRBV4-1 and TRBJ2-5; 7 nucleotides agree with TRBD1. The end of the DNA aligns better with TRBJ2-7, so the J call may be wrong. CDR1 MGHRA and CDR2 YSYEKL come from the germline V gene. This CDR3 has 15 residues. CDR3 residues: CASSEGAGGIYEQYF. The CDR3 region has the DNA TGCGCCAGCAGCGAAGGGGCAGGGGGAATCTACGAGCAGTACTTC.

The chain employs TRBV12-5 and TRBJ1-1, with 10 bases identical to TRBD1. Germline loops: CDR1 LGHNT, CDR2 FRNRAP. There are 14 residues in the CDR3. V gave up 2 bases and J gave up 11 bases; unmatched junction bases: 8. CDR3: CASGLPRQGAEAFF. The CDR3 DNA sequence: TGTGCTAGTGGTTTGCCCAGACAGGGGGCGGAGGCTTTCTTT.

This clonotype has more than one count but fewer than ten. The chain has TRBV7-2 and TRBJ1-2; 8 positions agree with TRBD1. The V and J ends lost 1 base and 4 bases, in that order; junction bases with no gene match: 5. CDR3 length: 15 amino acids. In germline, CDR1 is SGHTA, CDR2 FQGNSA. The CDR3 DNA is TGTGCCAGCAGCTTAGGGACAGGGAATCGCTATGGCTACACCTTC. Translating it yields CASSLGTGNRYGYTF.

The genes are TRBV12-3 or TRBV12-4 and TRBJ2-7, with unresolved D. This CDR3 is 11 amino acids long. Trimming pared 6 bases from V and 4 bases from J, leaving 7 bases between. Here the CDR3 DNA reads TGTGCCAGCAGCCGACTTTACGAGCAGTACTTC. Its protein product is CASSRLYEQYF.